This is a list of T cell receptor beta chains from one sample in a study of T cells after yellow fever vaccination. One entry per CDR3 protein results from TCRdb running MiXCR on the 5' RACE reads. In the table there are 300,000 or so distinct CDR3 sequences, roughly 8.7% of which are singletons. Here the sequenced sample was CD4+ T cells sorted from PBMCs, taken 5 days after the yellow fever booster vaccination. All receptors derive from a man younger than 35 who received the YFV17D yellow fever vaccine. Each CDR3 is given with its conserved first and last residue. The order of the fields is D gene, J gene, V gene, clone size, CDR3 protein, CDR3 DNA. D genes are given only for firm matches. Clone size is shown for a subset of rows, as once, few, many or a class of expanded clone.

D: TRBD1
J: TRBJ2-3
V: TRBV5-1
size: few
CDR3: CASSLIQGSTDTQYF
DNA: TGCGCCAGCAGCTTGATACAGGGGAGCACAGATACGCAGTATTTT

D: .
J: TRBJ1-2
V: TRBV9
size: .
CDR3: CASSPGGGSLYYGYTF
DNA: TGTGCCAGCAGCCCTGGGGGAGGTTCCCTCTACTATGGCTACACCTTC

D: TRBD2
J: TRBJ2-5
V: TRBV7-8
size: few
CDR3: CASSLRLAAETQYF
DNA: TGTGCCAGCAGCTTACGACTAGCGGCAGAGACCCAGTACTTC

D: TRBD2
J: TRBJ2-1
V: TRBV20-1
size: few
CDR3: CSAIPGGTFKQFF
DNA: TGCAGTGCTATCCCGGGAGGGACCTTTAAGCAGTTCTTC

D: .
J: TRBJ2-5
V: TRBV15
size: few
CDR3: CATSRQRRRTETQYF
DNA: TGTGCCACCAGCCGCCAGCGACGCCGGACGGAGACCCAGTACTTC

D: TRBD2
J: TRBJ2-1
V: TRBV6-2/TRBV6-3
size: few
CDR3: CASSSGLAGAAPAYNEQFF
DNA: TGTGCCAGCAGTTCCGGACTAGCGGGGGCCGCACCCGCCTACAATGAGCAGTTCTTC

D: .
J: TRBJ1-5
V: TRBV29-1
size: .
CDR3: CSAFPGAPEVLSQHF
DNA: TGCAGCGCATTCCCAGGGGCTCCCGAGGTTTTGTCCCAGCATTTT

D: TRBD1
J: TRBJ2-2
V: TRBV9
size: few
CDR3: CASSAVGQGWTGELFF
DNA: TGTGCCAGCAGCGCAGTGGGACAGGGGTGGACCGGGGAGCTGTTTTTT

D: .
J: TRBJ2-7
V: TRBV6-1
size: .
CDR3: CASRSSPTSSYEQYF
DNA: TGTGCCAGCAGGTCTAGCCCTACCAGCTCCTACGAGCAGTACTTC

D: TRBD2
J: TRBJ2-3
V: TRBV5-1
size: few
CDR3: CASSGLAGGADTQYF
DNA: TGCGCCAGCAGCGGACTAGCGGGGGGAGCAGATACGCAGTATTTT

D: .
J: TRBJ1-6
V: TRBV9
size: few
CDR3: CASSVEIASGREALHF
DNA: TGTGCCAGCAGCGTAGAAATTGCGTCCGGGCGTGAAGCCCTCCACTTT

D: TRBD2
J: TRBJ2-5
V: TRBV20-1
size: many
CDR3: CSAAGGYLRETQYF
DNA: TGCAGTGCGGCGGGGGGATATTTGCGAGAGACCCAGTACTTC

D: .
J: TRBJ1-6
V: TRBV9
size: .
CDR3: CASSVARGNSPLHF
DNA: TGTGCCAGCAGCGTAGCTAGAGGTAATTCACCCCTCCACTTT

D: .
J: TRBJ2-2
V: TRBV4-3
size: .
CDR3: CASSQVPTGELFF
DNA: TGCGCCAGCAGCCAAGTTCCGACCGGGGAGCTGTTTTTT

D: .
J: TRBJ2-3
V: TRBV9
size: few
CDR3: CASSVQGSNTQYF
DNA: TGTGCCAGCAGCGTGCAGGGATCAAATACGCAGTATTTT

D: TRBD2
J: TRBJ2-3
V: TRBV12-3/TRBV12-4
size: once
CDR3: CASRRGYTRISTDTQYF
DNA: TGTGCCAGCAGGCGGGGGTACACCCGAATTAGCACAGATACGCAGTATTTT

D: .
J: TRBJ2-3
V: TRBV4-1
size: .
CDR3: CASSQEDGAADTQYF
DNA: TGCGCCAGCAGCCAAGAGGATGGGGCAGCAGATACGCAGTATTTT

D: .
J: TRBJ2-7
V: TRBV6-5
size: .
CDR3: CASRSGQRASGQYF
DNA: TGTGCCAGCAGGTCGGGACAACGCGCTTCTGGGCAGTACTTC

D: .
J: TRBJ2-3
V: TRBV12-3/TRBV12-4
size: .
CDR3: CASTSTSGKSDTQYF
DNA: TGTGCCAGCACCTCTACATCGGGGAAATCAGATACGCAGTATTTT

D: TRBD2
J: TRBJ2-5
V: TRBV12-5
size: few
CDR3: CASGPGIGASGDETQYF
DNA: TGTGCTAGTGGCCCCGGGATCGGAGCTAGCGGGGACGAGACCCAGTACTTC

D: TRBD1
J: TRBJ1-2
V: TRBV20-1
size: .
CDR3: CSAQGADYGYTF
DNA: TGCAGTGCACAGGGGGCCGACTATGGCTACACCTTC

D: .
J: TRBJ2-7
V: TRBV5-1
size: .
CDR3: CASSVVPGNSYEQYF
DNA: TGCGCCAGCAGCGTGGTACCAGGGAACTCCTACGAGCAGTACTTC

D: .
J: TRBJ2-2
V: TRBV7-2
size: few
CDR3: CASSLYGAQGTGELFF
DNA: TGTGCCAGCAGCTTATACGGGGCGCAGGGCACCGGGGAGCTGTTTTTT

D: .
J: TRBJ1-6
V: TRBV7-2
size: few
CDR3: CASSPVGVRDSPLHF
DNA: TGTGCCAGCAGCCCGGTGGGGGTTCGGGATTCACCCCTCCACTTT

D: TRBD2
J: TRBJ2-7
V: TRBV7-2
size: few
CDR3: CASRRTLAGGYEQYF
DNA: TGTGCCAGCAGGCGAACTCTAGCGGGGGGATACGAGCAGTACTTC

D: TRBD2
J: TRBJ2-1
V: TRBV7-3
size: few
CDR3: CASSPMGLGSEQFF
DNA: TGTGCCAGCAGCCCGATGGGACTAGGCAGTGAGCAGTTCTTC

D: .
J: TRBJ2-3
V: TRBV5-6
size: .
CDR3: CASSFDSYGGTQYF
DNA: TGTGCCAGCAGCTTCGACTCCTATGGCGGTACGCAGTATTTT

D: .
J: TRBJ1-1
V: TRBV2
size: .
CDR3: CASSDWVRPTEAFF
DNA: TGTGCCAGCAGTGATTGGGTACGTCCCACTGAAGCTTTCTTT

D: TRBD1
J: TRBJ1-2
V: TRBV5-1
size: few
CDR3: CASSSLQGAGYGYTF
DNA: TGCGCCAGCAGTTCGCTACAGGGGGCTGGATATGGCTACACCTTC

D: .
J: TRBJ1-1
V: TRBV5-5
size: many
CDR3: CASSSDGQETEAFF
DNA: TGTGCCAGCAGCTCAGACGGCCAAGAGACTGAAGCTTTCTTT

D: .
J: TRBJ2-3
V: TRBV6-2/TRBV6-3
size: few
CDR3: CASSHAPDTQYF
DNA: TGTGCCAGCAGCCACGCGCCAGATACGCAGTATTTT

D: .
J: TRBJ2-5
V: TRBV3-1
size: few
CDR3: CASGYWRETQYF
DNA: TGTGCCAGCGGCTACTGGAGGGAGACCCAGTACTTC

D: .
J: TRBJ1-5
V: TRBV18
size: few
CDR3: CASSPQDNQPQHF
DNA: TGTGCCAGCTCACCACAGGACAATCAGCCCCAGCATTTT

D: .
J: TRBJ1-4
V: TRBV29-1
size: .
CDR3: CSVVTGPWGKLFF
DNA: TGCAGCGTTGTAACCGGACCCTGGGGGAAACTGTTTTTT

D: .
J: TRBJ1-3
V: TRBV5-5
size: few
CDR3: CASSTTGGNTIYF
DNA: TGTGCCAGCAGCACAACAGGTGGAAACACCATATATTTT

D: .
J: TRBJ1-5
V: TRBV18
size: once
CDR3: CASSPSDGNQPQHF
DNA: TGTGCCAGCTCACCCTCGGACGGCAATCAGCCCCAGCATTTT

D: .
J: TRBJ1-6
V: TRBV6-2/TRBV6-3
size: .
CDR3: CASSYFGISPLHF
DNA: TGTGCCAGCAGTTACTTCGGGATTTCACCCCTCCACTTT

D: TRBD2
J: TRBJ2-3
V: TRBV9
size: few
CDR3: CASSAPVSGGVTDTQYF
DNA: TGTGCCAGCAGCGCCCCGGTGAGCGGGGGGGTCACAGATACGCAGTATTTT

D: TRBD2
J: TRBJ2-7
V: TRBV27
size: few
CDR3: CASSAPRAGVYEQYF
DNA: TGTGCCAGCAGTGCCCCGCGAGCGGGGGTCTACGAGCAGTACTTC

D: .
J: TRBJ2-3
V: TRBV21-1
size: .
CDR3: CASSPRLRGGGTDTQYF
DNA: TGTGCCAGCAGCCCCAGATTGCGGGGAGGAGGCACAGATACGCAGTATTTT

D: TRBD1
J: TRBJ2-5
V: TRBV7-2
size: many
CDR3: CASSLPTGGLETQYF
DNA: TGTGCCAGCAGCTTACCGACAGGGGGCTTAGAGACCCAGTACTTC

D: TRBD2
J: TRBJ2-3
V: TRBV20-1
size: few
CDR3: CSALWASGGTDTQYF
DNA: TGCAGTGCTCTTTGGGCTAGCGGGGGGACAGATACGCAGTATTTT

D: .
J: TRBJ2-3
V: TRBV10-1
size: few
CDR3: CASSESRGGPLVQTDTQYF
DNA: TGCGCCAGCAGTGAGTCGCGCGGGGGCCCCCTGGTTCAGACAGATACGCAGTATTTT

D: TRBD1
J: TRBJ2-4
V: TRBV9
size: .
CDR3: CASSGGRGLENIQYF
DNA: TGTGCCAGCAGCGGAGGCAGGGGGCTCGAAAACATTCAGTACTTC

D: .
J: TRBJ1-1
V: TRBV20-1
size: .
CDR3: CSAPRGANLNTEAFF
DNA: TGCAGTGCTCCCCGGGGAGCAAACCTGAACACTGAAGCTTTCTTT

D: .
J: TRBJ2-2
V: TRBV18
size: few
CDR3: CASSPGLRNTGELFF
DNA: TGTGCCAGCTCACCAGGGCTCCGGAACACCGGGGAGCTGTTTTTT

D: TRBD1
J: TRBJ2-3
V: TRBV20-1
size: few
CDR3: CSVPDRSSTDTQYF
DNA: TGCAGTGTCCCGGACAGGTCAAGCACAGATACGCAGTATTTT

D: TRBD1
J: TRBJ2-6
V: TRBV7-9
size: .
CDR3: CASTHETGRSGANVLTF
DNA: TGTGCCAGCACACACGAGACAGGGCGCTCTGGGGCCAACGTCCTGACTTTC

D: .
J: TRBJ2-3
V: TRBV7-3
size: .
CDR3: CASSLLGGPGDTQYF
DNA: TGTGCCAGCAGCTTATTGGGGGGGCCTGGGGATACGCAGTATTTT

D: .
J: TRBJ1-4
V: TRBV4-3
size: many
CDR3: CASSQATGTNEKLFF
DNA: TGCGCCAGCAGCCAGGCTACAGGGACCAATGAAAAACTGTTTTTT

D: TRBD2
J: TRBJ2-3
V: TRBV4-3
size: few
CDR3: CASSQEVRGGDIDTQYF
DNA: TGCGCCAGCAGCCAAGAGGTCCGCGGGGGGGATATAGATACGCAGTATTTT

D: .
J: TRBJ2-7
V: TRBV6-2/TRBV6-3
size: many
CDR3: CASCQVGYSYEQYF
DNA: TGTGCCAGCTGTCAGGTGGGCTACTCCTACGAGCAGTACTTC

D: TRBD1
J: TRBJ1-5
V: TRBV6-2/TRBV6-3
size: many
CDR3: CASSYPRQGAISFQHF
DNA: TGTGCCAGCAGTTACCCACGACAGGGGGCAATATCGTTTCAGCATTTT

D: .
J: TRBJ1-4
V: TRBV4-2
size: .
CDR3: CASSQDGLQGYEKLFF
DNA: TGTGCCAGCAGCCAAGACGGCTTACAGGGTTATGAAAAACTGTTTTTT

D: .
J: TRBJ1-5
V: TRBV5-1
size: many
CDR3: CASSLEGHSNQPQHF
DNA: TGCGCCAGCAGCTTGGAAGGGCATAGCAATCAGCCCCAGCATTTT

D: .
J: TRBJ1-2
V: TRBV19
size: .
CDR3: CASSGLQGRSGYTF
DNA: TGTGCCAGTAGCGGCTTGCAGGGGCGGAGTGGCTACACCTTC

D: .
J: TRBJ1-5
V: TRBV10-3
size: few
CDR3: CAISVGGFQPQHF
DNA: TGTGCCATCAGTGTGGGGGGATTTCAGCCCCAGCATTTT

D: .
J: TRBJ1-5
V: TRBV7-2
size: .
CDR3: CASSSGHDNQPQHF
DNA: TGTGCCAGCAGCTCGGGACACGATAATCAGCCCCAGCATTTT

D: TRBD2
J: TRBJ2-7
V: TRBV6-2/TRBV6-3
size: many
CDR3: CASSYYVGTNIYEQYF
DNA: TGTGCCAGCAGTTACTACGTCGGGACTAACATCTACGAGCAGTACTTC